Shown below are 26 T cell receptor beta chains from a single sample sequenced in a study of T cell responses to AZD1222 COVID-19 vaccine. Sequencing used immunoSEQ multiplex PCR; TCRdb keeps in-frame clones, though not all of them. The repertoire has about 99,000 clones, approximately 90% of them found once; the top ten carry about 13%. The input for sequencing was peripheral blood, taken on day 0 of AZD1222 vaccination. The receptor set was obtained from an adult in good health.

The chain joins TRBV12-3 or TRBV12-4 to TRBJ1-3; TRBD1 is a possible D gene (5 bases). CDR3 length: 13 residues. V was pared by 4 bases and J by 2 bases, with 6 bases between. The CDR3 DNA sequence: TGTGCCAGCAGTTCCAGGGCTGGAAACACCATATATTTT. Its translation is CASSSRAGNTIYF.

CDR3 sequence: CASSLRVGTASNYGYTF. CDR3 in DNA: TGCGCCAGCAGCCTCAGAGTCGGGACGGCTTCTAACTATGGCTACACCTTC. The chain carries TRBV4-1 and TRBJ1-2, with a possible D match to TRBD1 (5 bases). Germline CDR1 and CDR2: MGHRA and YSYEKL. Trimming pared 4 bases from V and 0 bases from J, leaving 18 bases between. The CDR3 contains 17 residues.

The rearrangement uses TRBV11-3 and TRBJ2-1; 16 positions agree with TRBD2. Germline V gene lookup returns CDR1 SGHNT and CDR2 YENEEA. This CDR3 spans 20 amino acids. V lost 2 bases to trimming and J lost 2 bases; unmatched junction nucleotides: 9. This CDR3 is CASSLSPGLAGGVPYNEQFF. DNA for the CDR3: TGTGCCAGCAGCTTATCCCCGGGACTAGCGGGAGGGGTGCCCTACAATGAGCAGTTCTTC.

The V call is TRBV5-1, the J call TRBJ2-2, with D possibly matching TRBD2 (6 bases). V was clipped by 3 bases and J by 4 bases, with 13 bases between them. The CDR3 is made up of 15 amino acids. The germline V gene encodes CDR1 SGHRS and CDR2 YFSETQ. CDR3 sequence: CASSSTMGGTGELFF. The CDR3 DNA reads TGCGCCAGCAGCTCCACAATGGGGGGCACCGGGGAGCTGTTTTTT.

The chain is built from TRBV6-5 and TRBJ2-1; 7 nucleotides match TRBD1. V gave up 11 bases and J gave up 5 bases; unmatched junction bases: 15. The CDR3 is 15 residues long. Germline-derived CDR1 and CDR2 are MNHEY and SVGAGI. The CDR3 DNA follows: TGTGCCTGCCGGAGGTACAGGGGACCCAACAATGAGCAGTTCTTC. This translates into CACRRYRGPNNEQFF.

DNA of the CDR3: TGTGCCAGCAGCCCTTCGGACAGGGCCCAGCCCCAGCATTTT. Its translation: CASSPSDRAQPQHF. The rearrangement uses TRBV7-8 and TRBJ1-5; 8 bases align to TRBD1. V lost 5 bases, J lost 7 bases, and 7 bases stayed unmatched. CDR3 length: 14 residues. Germline CDR1 and CDR2: SGHVS and FQNEAQ.

This chain connects TRBV14 to TRBJ1-1, with unresolved D. CDR1 SGHDN and CDR2 FVKESK come from the germline V gene. The CDR3 loop spans 14 amino acids. The V gene lost 6 bases and the J gene lost 4 bases, with 15 bases spanning the gap. Written as DNA, the CDR3 is TGTGCCAGCAGTGCAATTGCGGTGGGCACTGAAGCTTTCTTT. Translated, it gives CASSAIAVGTEAFF.

This chain joins TRBV7-9 and TRBJ1-4; TRBD1 is a possible D gene (5 bases). Germline lookup yields CDR1 SEHNR and CDR2 FQNEAQ (reference sequence). V lost 5 bases, J lost 8 bases, and 12 bases lay in between. The CDR3 runs 13 residues. The CDR3 nucleotides are TGTGCCAGCAGCCGGGACCGCGACGAAAAACTGTTTTTT. This sequence encodes CASSRDRDEKLFF. Looking up the rest from reference TRBV7-9 and TRBJ1-4 gives the full variable domain: DTGVSQNPRHKITKRGQNVTFRCDPISEHNRLYWYRQTLGQGPEFLTYFQNEAQLEKSRLLSDRFSAERPKGSFSTLEIQRTEQGDSAMYLCASSRDRDEKLFFGSGTQLSVL.

The chain joins TRBV19 to TRBJ1-6, with unresolved D. CDR3 length equals 15 residues. CDR1 is LNHDA and CDR2 is SQIVND in the germline V gene (reference sequence). The germline V and J ends were trimmed by 3 bases and 7 bases, with 13 bases remaining between them. CDR3 coding DNA: TGTGCCAGTAGTATTGGAGATATTAGGAATTCACCCCTCCACTTT. Its protein is CASSIGDIRNSPLHF. The full variable domain, in which reference TRBV19 and TRBJ1-6 provide the parts outside the CDR3, is DGGITQSPKYLFRKEGQNVTLSCEQNLNHDAMYWYRQDPGQGLRLIYYSQIVNDFQKGDIAEGYSVSREKKESFPLTVTSAQKNPTAFYLCASSIGDIRNSPLHFGNGTRLTVT.

The genes are TRBV15 and TRBJ2-5; 10 bases agree with TRBD1. V lost 4 bases to trimming and J lost 4 bases; unmatched junction nucleotides: 3. This CDR3 contains 14 residues. Germline V gives CDR1 LNHNV, CDR2 YYDKDF (reference sequence). CDR3 loop: CATSKGQGIETQYF. In DNA form, the CDR3 reads TGTGCCACCAGCAAGGGACAGGGGATAGAGACCCAGTACTTC.

The J gene is TRBJ2-2, the V gene TRBV7-9; maybe TRBD2 (6 bases). Trimming stripped 2 bases from V and 2 bases from J, with 18 bases between. This CDR3 has 18 amino acids. Germline V gives CDR1 SEHNR, CDR2 FQNEAQ (reference sequence). CDR3 region: CASSLRLKGGSNTGELFF. The CDR3 DNA is TGTGCCAGCAGCTTACGATTAAAGGGAGGTAGTAACACCGGGGAGCTGTTTTTT.

The rearrangement uses TRBV6-4 and TRBJ1-2; the match to TRBD1 covers 7 bases. V trimming: 5 bases; J trimming: 8 bases; junction bases outside the gene matches: 8. From germline, CDR1 is MRHNA and CDR2 SNTAGT. This CDR3 spans 13 amino acids. CDR3 amino acids: CASSSTGLLGYTF. The CDR3 region has the DNA TGTGCCAGCAGTTCGACAGGGTTATTAGGCTACACCTTC.

The chain couples TRBV3-1 (or the pseudogene TRBV3-2) to TRBJ1-1; perhaps TRBD1 as D (5 bases). CDR3 length: 15 amino acids. Germline loops: CDR1 LGHDT, CDR2 YNNKEL (reference sequence). Trimming pared 2 bases from V and 7 bases from J, leaving 17 bases between. CDR3 DNA: TGTGCCAGCAGCCAAAGGGGCATCACAGCCTATGAAGCTTTCTTT. Translation: CASSQRGITAYEAFF.

The chain recombines TRBV9 with TRBJ2-2; 11 bases fit TRBD2. Germline assignment: CDR1 SGDLS and CDR2 YYNGEE. J was trimmed by 4 bases and V by 3 bases; bases with no gene match: 2. The CDR3 spans 15 residues. CDR3 region: CASSELAGATGELFF. CDR3 coding DNA: TGTGCCAGCAGCGAACTAGCGGGGGCCACCGGGGAGCTGTTTTTT.

This clone was picked up one time. The rearrangement joins TRBV3-1 (or the pseudogene TRBV3-2) to TRBJ1-5; no clear D gene. Between the trimmed V and J ends, which lost 1 base and 7 bases, there was a span of 5 bases. CDR3 length: 12 residues. CDR1 is LGHDT and CDR2 is YNNKEL in the germline V gene (reference sequence). This chain's CDR3 is CASSQVGQPQHF. The CDR3 coding sequence is TGTGCCAGCAGCCAAGTAGGGCAGCCCCAGCATTTT.

The CDR3, as DNA: TGTGCCAGCAACTCCGGGGGAGTGATGAACACTGAAGCTTTCTTT. Protein product: CASNSGGVMNTEAFF. The chain links TRBV27 to TRBJ1-1; TRBD1 might be the D (5 bases). This CDR3 region has 15 residues. Trimming stripped 7 bases from V and 0 bases from J, with 15 bases between. Germline V gene sequence: CDR1 MNHEY, CDR2 SMNVEV (reference sequence).

This clone was found once. This specimen includes other DNA sequences encoding the same CDR3. The chain is built from TRBV14 and TRBJ1-1, with D hard to call. The CDR3 is made up of 12 amino acids. CDR1 SGHDN and CDR2 FVKESK come from the germline V gene. Deletions cut 4 bases from V and 1 base from J, with 4 bases between. CDR3 sequence reads: CASSRGNTEAFF. The CDR3 bases are TGTGCCAGCAGCCGGGGGAACACTGAAGCTTTCTTT.

For this clone: A read error may produce the germline difference seen at one junction end. The V and J genes are TRBV6-1 and TRBJ2-5; 10 bases are a match to TRBD2. Germline CDR1 and CDR2: MNHNS and SASEGT. The CDR3 runs to 14 residues. Written as DNA, the CDR3 is TGTGCCAGCAGAGAAGCGGGGGGGCGGGAGACCCAGTACTTC. Protein product: CASREAGGRETQYF.

As to this clone: Additional DNA sequences in this sample encode the identical CDR3. The CDR3 sequence: CASSLGDQPQHF. In DNA form, the CDR3 reads TGTGCCAGCAGCTTAGGCGATCAGCCCCAGCATTTT. The chain links TRBV5-6 to TRBJ1-5; D remains ambiguous. The CDR3 contains 12 residues. Deletions cut 2 bases from V and 5 bases from J, with 5 bases between. Germline lookup yields CDR1 SGHDT and CDR2 YYEEEE.

The J gene is TRBJ1-1, the V gene TRBV6-2 or TRBV6-3; weak D call: TRBD1 (5 bases). Trimming pared 5 bases from V and 5 bases from J, leaving 18 bases between. CDR3 length: 15 residues. The V gene's germline CDR1 is MNHEY and CDR2 SVGEGT. CDR3 nucleotides: TGTGCCAGCAGTACCCTACAGGTGGGGACGACTGAAGCTTTCTTT. Its protein is CASSTLQVGTTEAFF.

V gene TRBV10-1 combines with J gene TRBJ1-1; D gene uncertain. The CDR3 totals 16 residues. Trimming removed 6 bases from V and 0 bases from J, with 17 bases in between. Germline assignment: CDR1 WNHNN and CDR2 SYGVQD (reference sequence). The DNA of the CDR3 is TGCGCCAGCAGCCCCGGGCCCTTCAGCATGAACACTGAAGCTTTCTTT. Encoded protein: CASSPGPFSMNTEAFF.

The gene calls are TRBV6-1 and TRBJ1-1; tentatively, D is TRBD1 (5 bases). From germline, CDR1 is MNHNS and CDR2 SASEGT. V was cut by 2 bases and J by 2 bases, with 6 bases left in between. The CDR3 loop spans 13 amino acids. CDR3 loop: CASSERGNTEAFF. The CDR3 DNA sequence: TGTGCCAGCAGTGAAAGGGGTAACACTGAAGCTTTCTTT.

V gene TRBV11-2 combines with J gene TRBJ1-2, with 12 bases that match TRBD1. This CDR3 spans 14 amino acids. The ends lost 4 bases at V and 7 bases at J; junction bases unmatched: 4. Germline CDR1 and CDR2: SGHAT and FQNNGV. CDR3 bases: TGTGCCAGCAGCTGGGGACAGGGGGCGGGTGGCTACACCTTC. Residues: CASSWGQGAGGYTF.

This clone has more than one count but fewer than ten. This rearrangement joins TRBV6-2 or TRBV6-3 to TRBJ2-1; D gene unclear. The V and J ends lost 0 bases and 8 bases respectively, with 8 bases between them. This CDR3 is 13 amino acids long. Germline loops: CDR1 MNHEY, CDR2 SVGEGT. CDR3 amino acids: CASSYSVPDEQFF. The CDR3 DNA sequence: TGTGCCAGCAGTTACTCGGTTCCCGATGAGCAGTTCTTC.

V and J are TRBV5-1 and TRBJ1-6; 9 positions match TRBD1. V lost 4 bases to trimming and J lost 7 bases; unmatched junction nucleotides: 6. The CDR3 contains 15 residues. Germline CDR1 is SGHRS and CDR2 is YFSETQ. CDR3 protein: CASSSTGGENSPLHF. CDR3 nucleotides: TGCGCCAGCAGCAGTACAGGGGGCGAAAATTCACCCCTCCACTTT.

This CDR3 reads CASSSTSGGANTGELFF. The CDR3 DNA follows: TGTGCCAGCAGCTCGACGAGCGGCGGCGCGAACACCGGGGAGCTGTTTTTT. The V gene is TRBV13, the J gene TRBJ2-2, with D possibly being TRBD2 (5 bases). This CDR3 comprises 17 residues. In germline, CDR1 is PRHDT, CDR2 FYEKMQ (reference sequence). Trimming shortened V by 4 bases and J by 0 bases, and 15 bases separated the two germline ends.